A single sample gave rise to the 10 T cell receptor beta chains below, sequenced in a study of T cell repertoires in cytomegalovirus infection. TCRdb itself ran the reads through MiXCR, one entry per CDR3 protein. The sample lists hundreds of thousands of distinct CDR3 sequences; 24% were seen once. The source material was CD8+ T cells from PBMCs. These receptors were taken from a human donor in good health (CMV status not recorded). Some clones in this sample may be carry-over from other donors' samples.

The genes are TRBV24-1 and TRBJ2-1; 7 bases agree with TRBD1. There are 17 residues in the CDR3. V trimming: 3 bases; J trimming: 1 base; junction bases outside the gene matches: 8. Germline assignment: CDR1 KGHDR and CDR2 SFDVKD. This chain's CDR3 is CATSDINTGASYNEQFF. DNA of the CDR3: TGTGCCACCAGTGATATAAACACAGGGGCTTCCTACAATGAGCAGTTCTTC.

This clonotype was counted many times. V usage is TRBV19 and J usage is TRBJ2-1, with D possibly being TRBD2 (6 bases). The CDR3 sequence is 15 residues long. Per the germline V gene, CDR1 is LNHDA and CDR2 is SQIVND (reference sequence). The V end lost 4 bases, the J end lost 2 bases, and 12 bases lay between the germline ends. The CDR3 DNA is TGTGCCAGTAGTAGTTGGGGGGATCCCTACAATGAGCAGTTCTTC. It yields the protein CASSSWGDPYNEQFF.

The chain uses TRBV14 and TRBJ2-1; the D gene is possibly TRBD2 (6 bases). This CDR3 contains 12 residues. V lost 7 bases, J lost 4 bases, and 8 bases lay in between. CDR1 and CDR2 (germline): SGHDN, FVKESK. The CDR3: CASNGGYNEQFF. The CDR3 DNA sequence: TGTGCCAGCAACGGGGGTTACAATGAGCAGTTCTTC.

This clonotype showed up just a few times. This sequence joins TRBV20-1 and TRBJ2-7; 9 bases fit TRBD2. Germline trimming cut 0 bases from V and 6 bases from J; bases unmatched to any gene: 12. The germline gives CDR1 DFQATT, CDR2 SNEGSKA (reference sequence). The CDR3 runs to 16 residues. In nucleotides, the CDR3 is TGCAGTGCTAGAGATCGTGCGGGGGGGCTGTTATCCGAGCAGTACGTC. Amino acids: CSARDRAGGLLSEQYV.

This clonotype was seen a handful of times. The rearrangement uses TRBV12-5 and TRBJ2-3; D is perhaps TRBD2 (7 bases). The V gene's germline CDR1 is LGHNT and CDR2 FRNRAP. The CDR3 loop spans 14 amino acids. CDR3 in amino acids: CAQTEGGRTDTQYF. CDR3 DNA sequence: TGTGCCCAGACAGAGGGGGGGCGCACAGATACGCAGTATTTT.

Comment on this clonotype: A much larger clone lies one base from this, so it may be a read error. The chain employs TRBV4-1 and TRBJ2-3; 10 bases are a match to TRBD2. The V segment lost 1 base and the J segment 5 bases; nucleotides outside the gene matches: 9. CDR3 length: 17 residues. Germline V gives CDR1 MGHRA, CDR2 YSYEKL. The CDR3 nucleotides read TGCGCCAGCAGCCAAGTCCGAGCGGGGGGGCCAGTAGATACGCAGTATTTT. Residues: CASSQVRAGGPVDTQYF.

This chain uses TRBV28 with TRBJ2-5, with D possibly matching TRBD2 (6 bases). This CDR3 region has 15 residues. Germline loops: CDR1 MDHEN, CDR2 SYDVKM. V was shortened by 2 bases and J by 4 bases, with 14 bases between the two germline ends. The CDR3 sequence is CASSLVSGVGETQYF. The CDR3 DNA reads TGTGCCAGCAGTTTAGTTTCGGGGGTCGGAGAGACCCAGTACTTC.

The rearrangement uses TRBV20-1 and TRBJ2-1; a possible D gene is TRBD2 (6 bases). Germline CDR1 is DFQATT and CDR2 is SNEGSKA (reference sequence). The CDR3 loop spans 13 amino acids. V dropped 4 bases and J dropped 0 bases, with 7 bases sitting between them. This CDR3 is CSATDYSYNEQFF. The CDR3 DNA sequence: TGCAGTGCTACGGACTACTCCTACAATGAGCAGTTCTTC.

This sequence joins TRBV7-3 and TRBJ1-1; no firm D call. The CDR3 is made up of 13 amino acids. CDR1 and CDR2 (germline): SGHTA, FQGTGA. CDR3: CVCSGVMNTEAFF. CDR3 nucleotides: TGTGTCTGCTCCGGGGTCATGAACACTGAAGCTTTCTTT. Full variable domain (outside the CDR3, taken from reference TRBV7-3 and TRBJ1-1): GAGVSQTPSNKVTEKGKYVELRCDPISGHTALYWYRQSLGQGPEFLIYFQGTGAADDSGLPNDRFFAVRPEGSVSTLKIQRTERGDSAVYLCVCSGVMNTEAFFGQGTRLTVV.

The sample holds a few counts of this clonotype. The rearrangement uses TRBV7-9 and TRBJ2-1; D possibly corresponds to TRBD2 (5 bases). CDR3 size: 13 residues. Germline CDR1 and CDR2: SEHNR and FQNEAQ (reference sequence). Trimming cost V 5 bases and J 4 bases, with 9 bases left between them. CDR3 sequence (DNA): TGTGCCAGCAGCGCACTAGATTACAATGAGCAGTTCTTC. Its translation is CASSALDYNEQFF.